The 8 T cell receptor beta chains given below trace back to one sample, sequenced in a study of blood T cell repertoires in COVID-19. The protocol was immunoSEQ multiplex PCR, while the TCRdb copy is restricted to in-frame clones and leaves out a portion. The data contain 150,000 to 200,000 clones, around 86% of them singletons. Material: peripheral blood. All receptors come from a man in his 70s with acute or convalescent COVID-19.

The chain links TRBV6-6 to TRBJ2-1, with D hard to call. Deletions cut 4 bases from V and 8 bases from J, with 6 bases between. CDR1 is MNHNY, CDR2 SVGAGI, per germline (reference sequence). This CDR3 is built from 11 residues. Here the CDR3 DNA reads TGTGCCAGCAGTTCTATATATGAGCAGTTCTTC. Residues: CASSSIYEQFF.

V gene TRBV11-3 combines with J gene TRBJ1-6; 7 bases match TRBD1. Germline-derived CDR1 and CDR2 are SGHNT and YENEEA. The CDR3 spans 16 residues. Trimming cost V 5 bases and J 1 base; bases outside gene matches: 5. CDR3 in DNA: TGTGCCAGCAGCCCGTACAGGGGTTCCTATAATTCACCCCTCCACTTT. It specifies CASSPYRGSYNSPLHF. Filled out from reference TRBV11-3 and TRBJ1-6, the complete variable domain reads EAGVVQSPRYKIIEKKQPVAFWCNPISGHNTLYWYLQNLGQGPELLIRYENEEAVDDSQLPKDRFSAERLKGVDSTLKIQPAELGDSAVYLCASSPYRGSYNSPLHFGNGTRLTVT.

The chain carries TRBV5-6 and TRBJ2-5, with TRBD1 matching 7 bases. J was trimmed by 6 bases and V by 6 bases; bases with no gene match: 8. This CDR3 is built from 13 residues. Germline V gene lookup returns CDR1 SGHDT and CDR2 YYEEEE. The CDR3 region is CASTIRDSQTQYF. In DNA form, the CDR3 reads TGTGCCAGCACCATACGGGACAGTCAGACCCAGTACTTC.

J is TRBJ2-1 and V is TRBV6-5; 8 bases are shared with TRBD2. The CDR3 has 15 residues. The germline V gene has CDR1 MNHEY and CDR2 SVGAGI. The V segment lost 3 bases and the J segment 9 bases; nucleotides outside the gene matches: 10. Here the CDR3 DNA reads TGTGCCAGCAGTTATGAACTAGCGGACTTTAGTGAGCAGTTCTTC. This gives the protein CASSYELADFSEQFF.

V and J are TRBV2 and TRBJ2-7, with 10 nucleotides matching TRBD1. The CDR3 contains 15 residues. Germline CDR1 reads SNHLY; CDR2 reads FYNNEI. V trimming: 2 bases; J trimming: 4 bases; junction bases outside the gene matches: 5. CDR3 in DNA: TGTGCCAGCAGTGAATCCGGGACAGGGGCGTACGAGCAGTACTTC. It encodes CASSESGTGAYEQYF. The variable domain in full, with the rest retrieved from reference TRBV2 and TRBJ2-7, is EPEVTQTPSHQVTQMGQEVILRCVPISNHLYFYWYRQILGQKVEFLVSFYNNEISEKSEIFDDQFSVERPDGSNFTLKIRSTKLEDSAMYFCASSESGTGAYEQYFGPGTRLTVT.

The chain is built from TRBV28 and TRBJ2-7, with TRBD2 identical over 7 bases. V was clipped by 6 bases and J by 3 bases; unmatched bases: 8. The CDR3 totals 14 residues. The germline CDR1 and CDR2 sequences are MDHEN and SYDVKM. The CDR3 DNA follows: TGTGCCAGCAGGAGACTAGCAGGCCTCTACGAGCAGTACTTC. This codes for CASRRLAGLYEQYF.

The V gene is TRBV28, the J gene TRBJ1-3; no clear D gene. CDR3 length equals 16 residues. V was cut by 2 bases and J by 2 bases, with 13 bases left in between. CDR1 is MDHEN, CDR2 SYDVKM, per germline. The CDR3 coding sequence is TGTGCCAGCAGTTTACGGAGCGGCGGGGCTGGAAACACCATATATTTT. Translation gives CASSLRSGGAGNTIYF.

The chain couples TRBV5-1 to TRBJ1-2; 11 bases line up with TRBD1. Germline CDR1 is SGHRS and CDR2 is YFSETQ. This CDR3 spans 14 amino acids. The V and J ends lost 5 bases and 6 bases, in that order; junction bases with no gene match: 6. CDR3 coding DNA: TGCGCCAGCAGTCGGGACAGGGGGTTAGATGGCTACACCTTC. Its protein product is CASSRDRGLDGYTF.